This TCR beta chain appears in the sequencing data of a study of human T cells and chemical hapten exposure. Trimming removed 1 base at V and 2 bases at J, with 5 bases between. The germline CDR1 and CDR2 sequences are KGHSH and LQKENI. The CDR3 runs 13 residues. Time point in this sample: patch test 1, 2 weeks after DPC sensitization. Treatment specified: therapeutic diphenylcyclopropenone sensitization with weekly scalp DPC. The total RNA was obtained from whole blood that was not fractionated. TCRdb redid the calling of the RACE reads with MiXCR, one entry per CDR3 protein. The table lists around 52,000 distinct CDR3 sequences, approximately 8.6% of them singletons. This clonotype was seen ten or more times.

This sequence originates from a woman aged 40-49 years with alopecia areata. Some clones in this sample may be carry-over from other donors' samples. Sample: whole blood, taken in connection with sensitization to the hapten diphenylcyclopropenone (DPC). V is TRBV18 and J is TRBJ1-1; D call uncertain. CDR3 bases: TGTGCCAGCTCACCACAGGGTAACACTGAAGCTTTCTTT. Translated: CASSPQGNTEAFF.